This TCR beta chain comes out of a study of CD8+ T cells in alopecia areata. Study conclusions and caveats: Elevated clonality characterized lesional scalp relative to normal scalp, particularly in alopecia totalis/universalis. The study also sequences resident alphabeta T cells of normal skin in scalp samples. Researchers reported that TCR sharing among patients proved less clear than in mice, possibly HLA-linked.

PBMCs served as the source from which CD4+ and CD8+ T cells were sorted. Once RNA had been extracted, it was reverse transcribed into cDNA to act as the sequencing template. Sequencing was performed with immunoSEQ multiplex PCR; in TCRdb, only in-frame clones are kept and a portion is missing. Of about 110,000 clones in the sample, around 55% were seen once. On this clone itself: Its antigen is currently unknown.

J lost 6 bases, V lost 4 bases, and 16 bases had no gene match. Germline loops: CDR1 SGHAT, CDR2 FQNNGV. CDR3 size: 17 residues. The receptor comes from a human donor in good health. V is TRBV11-2 and J is TRBJ2-7, with TRBD2 matching 9 bases. The sequenced material came from CD8+ T cells sorted from blood. The CDR3 protein is CASSYPREGSGGGEQYF. CDR3 sequence (DNA): TGTGCCAGCAGCTACCCACGTGAGGGTAGCGGGGGCGGCGAGCAGTACTTC.